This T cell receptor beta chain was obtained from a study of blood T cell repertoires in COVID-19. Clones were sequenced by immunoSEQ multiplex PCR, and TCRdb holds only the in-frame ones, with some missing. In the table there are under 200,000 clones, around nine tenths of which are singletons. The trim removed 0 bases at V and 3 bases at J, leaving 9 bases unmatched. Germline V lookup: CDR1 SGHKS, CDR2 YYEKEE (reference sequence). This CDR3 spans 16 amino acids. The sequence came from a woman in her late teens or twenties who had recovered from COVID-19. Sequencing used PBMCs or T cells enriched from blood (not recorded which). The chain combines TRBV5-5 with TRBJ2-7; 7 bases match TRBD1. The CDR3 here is CASSLALDRVNYEQYF. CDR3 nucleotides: TGTGCCAGCAGCTTGGCCCTTGACAGGGTAAACTACGAGCAGTACTTC.